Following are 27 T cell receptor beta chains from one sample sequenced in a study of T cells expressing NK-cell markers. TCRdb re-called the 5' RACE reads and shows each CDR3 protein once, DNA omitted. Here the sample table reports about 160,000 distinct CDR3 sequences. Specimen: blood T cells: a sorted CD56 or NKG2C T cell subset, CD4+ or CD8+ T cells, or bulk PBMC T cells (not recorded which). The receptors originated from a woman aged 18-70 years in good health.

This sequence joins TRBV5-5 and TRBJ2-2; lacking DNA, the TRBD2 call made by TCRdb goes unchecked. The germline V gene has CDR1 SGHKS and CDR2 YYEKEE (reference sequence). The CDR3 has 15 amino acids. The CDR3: CAGSAGGWGTGELFF. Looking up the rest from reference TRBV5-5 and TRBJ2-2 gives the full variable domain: DAGVTQSPTHLIKTRGQQVTLRCSPISGHKSVSWYQQVLGQGPQFIFQYYEKEERGRGNFPDRFSARQFPNYSSELNVNALLLGDSALYLCAGSAGGWGTGELFFGEGSRLTVL.

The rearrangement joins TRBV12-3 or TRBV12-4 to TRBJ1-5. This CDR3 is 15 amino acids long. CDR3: CASSLSAVSNQPQHF.

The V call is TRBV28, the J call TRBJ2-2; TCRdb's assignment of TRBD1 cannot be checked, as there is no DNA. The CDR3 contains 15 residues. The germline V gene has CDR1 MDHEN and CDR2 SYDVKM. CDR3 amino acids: CASSAPTGGVGELFF.

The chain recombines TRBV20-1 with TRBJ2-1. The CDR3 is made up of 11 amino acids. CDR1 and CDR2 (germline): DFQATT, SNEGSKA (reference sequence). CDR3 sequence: CSAKGAWEQFF.

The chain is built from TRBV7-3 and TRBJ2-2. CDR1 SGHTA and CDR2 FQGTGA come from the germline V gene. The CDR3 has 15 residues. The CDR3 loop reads CASSFGILNTGELFF. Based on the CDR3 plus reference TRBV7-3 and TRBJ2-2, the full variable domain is GAGVSQTPSNKVTEKGKYVELRCDPISGHTALYWYRQSLGQGPEFLIYFQGTGAADDSGLPNDRFFAVRPEGSVSTLKIQRTERGDSAVYLCASSFGILNTGELFFGEGSRLTVL.

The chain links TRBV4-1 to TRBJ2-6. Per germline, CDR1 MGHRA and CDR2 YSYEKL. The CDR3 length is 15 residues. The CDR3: CASSQEGSGANVLTF.

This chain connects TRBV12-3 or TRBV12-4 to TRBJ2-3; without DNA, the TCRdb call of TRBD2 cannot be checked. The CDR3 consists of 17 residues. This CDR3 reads CASSFKGLAGDGDTQYF.

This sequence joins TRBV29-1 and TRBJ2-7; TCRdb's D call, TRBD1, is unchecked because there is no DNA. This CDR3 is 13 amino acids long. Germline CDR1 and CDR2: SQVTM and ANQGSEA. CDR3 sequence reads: CSVTGLGTYEQYF.

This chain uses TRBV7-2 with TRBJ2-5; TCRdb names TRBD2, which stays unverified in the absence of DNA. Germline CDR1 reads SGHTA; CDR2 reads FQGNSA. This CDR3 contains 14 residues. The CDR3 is CASSDLRGGETQYF.

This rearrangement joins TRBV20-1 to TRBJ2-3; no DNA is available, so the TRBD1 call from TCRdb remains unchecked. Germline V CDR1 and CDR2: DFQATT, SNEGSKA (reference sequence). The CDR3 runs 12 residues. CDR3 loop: CSANGPGDTQYF.

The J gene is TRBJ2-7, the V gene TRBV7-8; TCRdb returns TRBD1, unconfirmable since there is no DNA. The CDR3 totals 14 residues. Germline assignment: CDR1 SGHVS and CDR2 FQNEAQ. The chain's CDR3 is CASSPGQRRNEQYF.

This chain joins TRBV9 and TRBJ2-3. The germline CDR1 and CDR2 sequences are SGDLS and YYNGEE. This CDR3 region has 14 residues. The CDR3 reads CASSVASKLDTQYF.

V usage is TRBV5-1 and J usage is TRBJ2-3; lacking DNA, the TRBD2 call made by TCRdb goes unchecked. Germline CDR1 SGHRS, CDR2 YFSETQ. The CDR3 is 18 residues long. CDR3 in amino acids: CASSSGLAGASRGDTQYF.

CDR3 protein: CASSQDLPGNPYEQYF. The chain joins TRBV3-1 to TRBJ2-7. This CDR3 is 16 amino acids long. Per germline, CDR1 LGHDT and CDR2 YNNKEL (reference sequence).

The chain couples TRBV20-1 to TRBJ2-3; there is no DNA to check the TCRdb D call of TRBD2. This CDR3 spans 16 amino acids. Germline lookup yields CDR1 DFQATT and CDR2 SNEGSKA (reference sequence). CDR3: CSARVSEFGSADTQYF.

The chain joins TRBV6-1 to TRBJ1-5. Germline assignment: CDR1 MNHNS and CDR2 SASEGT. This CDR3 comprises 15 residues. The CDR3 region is CASSSGSRSNQPQHF.

CDR3 region: CASSPRTSGSQRNNEQFF. This chain uses TRBV5-1 with TRBJ2-1; without DNA, the TCRdb call of TRBD2 cannot be checked. This CDR3 is 18 amino acids long. Germline CDR1 and CDR2: SGHRS and YFSETQ.

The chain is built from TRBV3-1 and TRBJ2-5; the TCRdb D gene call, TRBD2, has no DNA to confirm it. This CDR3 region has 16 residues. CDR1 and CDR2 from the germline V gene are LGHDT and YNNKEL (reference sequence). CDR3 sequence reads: CASRPSGGPVRETQYF.

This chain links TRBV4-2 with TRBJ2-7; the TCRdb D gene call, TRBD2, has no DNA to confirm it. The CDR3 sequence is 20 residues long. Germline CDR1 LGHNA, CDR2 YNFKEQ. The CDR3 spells CASSQERGSIGTSSRYEQYF.

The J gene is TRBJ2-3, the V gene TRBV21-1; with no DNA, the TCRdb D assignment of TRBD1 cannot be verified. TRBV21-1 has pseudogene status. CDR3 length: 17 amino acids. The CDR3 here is CASPNAGQGTGTDTQYF.

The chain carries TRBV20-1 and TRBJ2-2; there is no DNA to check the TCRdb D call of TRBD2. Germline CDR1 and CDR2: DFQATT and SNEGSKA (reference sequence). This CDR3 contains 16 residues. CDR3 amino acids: CSARTSGGLNTGELFF.

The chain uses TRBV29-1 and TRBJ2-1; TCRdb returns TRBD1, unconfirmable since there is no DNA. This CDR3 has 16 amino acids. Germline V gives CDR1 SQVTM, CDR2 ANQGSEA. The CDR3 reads CSVETSDRDRDNEQFF.

This CDR3 reads CASSLVLGDLTEAFF. The chain links TRBV5-1 to TRBJ1-1. This CDR3 is 15 amino acids long. Germline lookup yields CDR1 SGHRS and CDR2 YFSETQ.

This CDR3 reads CASSERGVDEKLFF. The V and J genes are TRBV6-1 and TRBJ1-4; TCRdb designates TRBD1, a call that cannot be tested without DNA. There are 14 residues in the CDR3. Germline V gene sequence: CDR1 MNHNS, CDR2 SASEGT.

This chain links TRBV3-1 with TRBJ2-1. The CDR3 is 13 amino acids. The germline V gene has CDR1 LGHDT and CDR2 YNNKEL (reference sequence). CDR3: CASSPKMGNEQFF.

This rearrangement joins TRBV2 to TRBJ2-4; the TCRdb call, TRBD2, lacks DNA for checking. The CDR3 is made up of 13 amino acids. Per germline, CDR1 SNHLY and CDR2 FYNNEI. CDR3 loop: CASGRDPGYIQYF.

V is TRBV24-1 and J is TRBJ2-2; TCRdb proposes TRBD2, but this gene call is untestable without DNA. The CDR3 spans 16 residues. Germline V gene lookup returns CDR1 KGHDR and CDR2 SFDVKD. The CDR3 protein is CATSDPSRANTGELFF.